The T cell receptor (beta chain) under discussion was sequenced for a study of post-analysis software for immune sequencing data. The overall study: Patients had relapsing-remitting, secondary progressive or progressive-relapsing multiple sclerosis; some lacked subtype.

From germline, CDR1 is KGHDR and CDR2 SFDVKD. CDR3 size: 18 residues. J was trimmed by 5 bases and V by 2 bases; bases with no gene match: 14. The sample holds a few counts of this clonotype. Antigen specificity is unknown. Overall study results and limits: Among multiple sclerosis patients, normalized Chao1 diversity was significantly below that of controls. Four or five TRBV segments occurring more often in patients than controls included TRBV5-6, TRBV5-1 and TRBV20-1.

Researchers reported that TCR beta cDNA libraries carried unique molecular identifiers. Once roughly 0.9 to 10 million T cells were used, roughly 490,000 cDNA molecules resulted. TCRdb passed the PCR reads through MiXCR, listing each CDR3 protein once. Altogether approximately 440,000 distinct CDR3 sequences are present, less than 45% being singletons, with the ten largest covering 9.5% to 13%. The V gene is TRBV24-1, the J gene TRBJ2-1; 7 bases map to TRBD1. The specimen sequenced was blood. The receptor's source is a girl aged 10 to 17 with multiple sclerosis. CDR3 nucleotides: TGTGCCACCAGTGATTCCCTCCGGGGCAGGGGGTCGAACAATGAGCAGTTCTTC. This encodes CATSDSLRGRGSNNEQFF.